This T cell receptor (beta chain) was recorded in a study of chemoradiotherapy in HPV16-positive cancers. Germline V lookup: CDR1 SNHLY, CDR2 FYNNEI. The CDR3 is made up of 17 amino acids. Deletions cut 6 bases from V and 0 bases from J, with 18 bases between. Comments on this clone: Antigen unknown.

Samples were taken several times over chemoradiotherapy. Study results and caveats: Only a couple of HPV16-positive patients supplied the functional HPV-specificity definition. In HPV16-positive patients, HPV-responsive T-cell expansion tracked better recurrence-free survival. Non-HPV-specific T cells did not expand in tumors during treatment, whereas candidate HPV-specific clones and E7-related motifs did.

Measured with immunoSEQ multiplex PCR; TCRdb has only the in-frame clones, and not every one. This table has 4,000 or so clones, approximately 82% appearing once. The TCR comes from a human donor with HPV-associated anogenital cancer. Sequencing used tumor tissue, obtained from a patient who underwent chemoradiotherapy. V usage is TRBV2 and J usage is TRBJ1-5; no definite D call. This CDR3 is CASSGLGGSYSNQPQHF. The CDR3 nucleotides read TGTGCCAGCAGCGGGTTGGGCGGGTCTTATAGCAATCAGCCCCAGCATTTT.